A single count supports the clone carrying this T cell receptor beta chain. Germline V gene data show CDR1 as KGHSH and CDR2 as LQKENI. V shed 6 bases and J 9 bases; nucleotides not matched to a gene: 11. The CDR3 runs to 14 residues. This entry belongs to a study of blood T cell repertoires in COVID-19. Study summary: Samples taken during acute and convalescent COVID-19 were collected in the United States, Italy and Spain. Sample material is recorded as cDNA or gDNA derived from T cells, B-cell-depleted T cells, or PBMCs.

In the study's own analysis: It was from reference gene primer amplification that nucleated cell counts were estimated. Method: immunoSEQ multiplex PCR; TCRdb's copy keeps in-frame clones and lacks some. That table supplies the V and J calls and clone size; D and trimming were determined from the DNA. Of 400,000 or so clones in the sample, 80% to 90% were seen once. Across 24 US areas, participants ranged in age from about 18 to 100 years. The chain has TRBV18 and TRBJ2-4, with 7 bases identical to TRBD1. This clonotype originated in a man aged 25-45 years who had recovered from COVID-19. Sequenced material: PBMCs or T cells enriched from blood (not recorded which). CDR3 sequence reads: CASSRNTGQFIQYF. CDR3 DNA sequence: TGTGCCAGCTCCCGCAACACGGGACAGTTCATTCAGTACTTC.